The 8 T cell receptor beta chains presented below share a single source sample, sequenced in a study of T cells in Graves' hyperthyroidism and ophthalmopathy. The TCR beta CDR3 regions underwent amplification using RNA transcripts as the source. When the TCR CDR3 underwent first-round RT-PCR, the HTBI primer set was used. TCRdb re-derived calls from the multiplex PCR reads in MiXCR, one entry per CDR3 protein. The sample lists fewer than 450,000 distinct CDR3 sequences; about 15% were seen once. The sequenced sample was blood. These TCRs come from a woman aged 30 to 39 with Graves' hyperthyroidism that later progressed to Graves' ophthalmopathy.

The gene calls are TRBV5-1 and TRBJ1-1; D ambiguous. Trimming took off 2 bases at V and 0 bases at J, with 14 bases between the two ends. The CDR3 loop spans 16 amino acids. Germline V gene lookup returns CDR1 SGHRS and CDR2 YFSETQ. The CDR3, as DNA: TGCGCCAGCAGCTTAAGTACAGTGAACATGAACACTGAAGCTTTCTTT. Its protein product is CASSLSTVNMNTEAFF. The entire variable domain, with the rest obtained from reference TRBV5-1 and TRBJ1-1, is as follows: KAGVTQTPRYLIKTRGQQVTLSCSPISGHRSVSWYQQTPGQGLQFLFEYFSETQRNKGNFPGRFSGRQFSNSRSEMNVSTLELGDSALYLCASSLSTVNMNTEAFFGQGTRLTVV.

This clonotype was seen many times. The J gene is TRBJ1-4, the V gene TRBV7-9; 7 bases match TRBD1. Germline assignment: CDR1 SEHNR and CDR2 FQNEAQ (reference sequence). The CDR3 runs 15 residues. The ends lost 1 base at V and 7 bases at J; junction bases unmatched: 6. CDR3 sequence reads: CASSLGQGGGEKLFF. In DNA, the CDR3 is TGTGCCAGCAGCTTAGGGCAAGGGGGCGGTGAAAAACTGTTTTTT. Based on the CDR3 plus reference TRBV7-9 and TRBJ1-4, the full variable domain is DTGVSQNPRHKITKRGQNVTFRCDPISEHNRLYWYRQTLGQGPEFLTYFQNEAQLEKSRLLSDRFSAERPKGSFSTLEIQRTEQGDSAMYLCASSLGQGGGEKLFFGSGTQLSVL.

This clonotype was observed many times. The chain couples TRBV28 to TRBJ1-4; TRBD1 agrees at 7 bases. Per germline, CDR1 MDHEN and CDR2 SYDVKM. This CDR3 region has 16 residues. Losses at the gene ends were 5 bases for V and 3 bases for J; bases not matched to a gene: 9. CDR3 coding DNA: TGTGCCAGCAGTGTTCTACCGGGACAGCCTAATGAAAAACTGTTTTTT. Translating gives CASSVLPGQPNEKLFF.

The genes are TRBV19 and TRBJ2-1; TRBD2 matches 11 bases. The J segment lost 9 bases and the V segment lost 8 bases, leaving 3 bases of the junction unmatched. The CDR3 spans 12 residues. The germline CDR1 and CDR2 sequences are LNHDA and SQIVND (reference sequence). In DNA, the CDR3 is TGTGCCAGTGGGACTAGCGGTATTGAGCAGTTCTTC. Its translation: CASGTSGIEQFF.

In this sample, this clonotype turned up many times. This chain links TRBV5-1 with TRBJ1-1; 8 bases agree with TRBD1. CDR1 is SGHRS and CDR2 is YFSETQ in the germline V gene. J gave up 4 bases and V 5 bases, and 19 bases lay outside the gene matches. This CDR3 comprises 18 residues. This chain's CDR3 is CASSHGTGLVTYGTEAFF. Here the CDR3 DNA reads TGCGCCAGCAGTCATGGGACAGGCCTTGTTACTTATGGCACTGAAGCTTTCTTT.

As to this clonotype: This may come from a read error, since a much larger clone is one base off. The chain has TRBV27 and TRBJ1-6; no clear D gene. The CDR3 is 15 residues long. With 1 base removed from V and 9 bases from J, the gap between germline ends came to 13 bases. Germline loops: CDR1 MNHEY, CDR2 SMNVEV (reference sequence). CDR3 residues: CASSLWASYGSPLHF. CDR3 sequence (DNA): TGTGCCAGCAGTTTATGGGCGTCATACGGTTCACCCCTCCACTTT.

There are many counts of this clonotype. The V call is TRBV12-3 or TRBV12-4, the J call TRBJ1-1; weak D call: TRBD1 (6 bases). Trimming shortened V by 5 bases and J by 1 base, and 17 bases separated the two germline ends. CDR3 length equals 16 residues. The CDR3 DNA reads TGTGCCAGCAGTCCACTTAGGGGGGGGTCGAACACTGAAGCTTTCTTT. Its protein is CASSPLRGGSNTEAFF.

Many counts were recorded for this clonotype. The CDR3 reads CAWKILGGLGTEAFF. For the CDR3, the DNA is TGTGCCTGGAAAATCTTAGGGGGCCTTGGCACTGAAGCTTTCTTT. The chain uses TRBV30 and TRBJ1-1; TRBD1 matches at 7 bases. This CDR3 has 15 residues. Trimming took 4 bases from V and 4 from J; bases not matched to a gene: 12. Per germline, CDR1 GTSNPN and CDR2 SVGIG (reference sequence).